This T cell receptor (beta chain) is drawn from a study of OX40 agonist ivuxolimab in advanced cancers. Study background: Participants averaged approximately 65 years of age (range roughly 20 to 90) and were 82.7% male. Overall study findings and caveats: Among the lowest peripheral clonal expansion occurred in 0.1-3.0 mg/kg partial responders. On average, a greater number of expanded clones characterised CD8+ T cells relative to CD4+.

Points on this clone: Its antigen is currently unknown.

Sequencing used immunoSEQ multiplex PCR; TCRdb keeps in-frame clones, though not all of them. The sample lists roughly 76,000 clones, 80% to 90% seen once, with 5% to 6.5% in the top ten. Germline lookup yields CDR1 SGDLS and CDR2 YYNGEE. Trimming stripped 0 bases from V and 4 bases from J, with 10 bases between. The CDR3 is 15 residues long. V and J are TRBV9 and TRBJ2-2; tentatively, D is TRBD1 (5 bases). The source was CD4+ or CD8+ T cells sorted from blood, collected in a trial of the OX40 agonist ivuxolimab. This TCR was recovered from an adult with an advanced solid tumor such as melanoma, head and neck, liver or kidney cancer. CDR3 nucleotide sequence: TGTGCCAGCAGCGTAGAAAGGGGCGGCACCGGGGAGCTGTTTTTT. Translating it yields CASSVERGGTGELFF. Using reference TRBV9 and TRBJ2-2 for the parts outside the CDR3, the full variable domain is DSGVTQTPKHLITATGQRVTLRCSPRSGDLSVYWYQQSLDQGLQFLIQYYNGEERAKGNILERFSAQQFPDLHSELNLSSLELGDSALYFCASSVERGGTGELFFGEGSRLTVL.